The 4 T cell receptor beta chains below were found in one sample sequenced in a study of human T cells and chemical hapten exposure. Someone pulled total RNA out of unfractionated whole blood. Unique molecular identifiers were affixed to discrete cDNA molecules within the library. TCRdb used MiXCR to reprocess the reads, holding one entry per CDR3 protein. The sample has around 250 distinct CDR3 sequences; roughly 58% are singletons. Sequencing was done on a sample of whole blood. The receptor source for this set is a human donor who had alopecia or was a healthy volunteer (not recorded which). Some clones in this sample may be carry-over from other donors' samples. This table probably holds off-target reads from a library built for another chain.

This sequence joins TRBV28 and TRBJ1-5, with D uncertain. CDR3 length: 14 residues. V was shortened by 2 bases and J by 2 bases, with 7 bases between the two germline ends. The V gene's germline CDR1 is MDHEN and CDR2 SYDVKM. The CDR3 reads CASSLRGGNQPQHF. In nucleotides, the CDR3 is TGTGCCAGCAGTTTACGTGGGGGCAATCAGCCCCAGCATTTT.

The gene calls are TRBV28 and TRBJ2-1, with TRBD2 as a possible D gene (6 bases). The germline V gene has CDR1 MDHEN and CDR2 SYDVKM. This CDR3 spans 17 amino acids. V lost 3 bases and J 4 bases, leaving 19 bases between the germline ends. The DNA of the CDR3 is TGTGCCAGCAGTTTGGCGGGAAGTGGTGGGGGGTACAATGAGCAGTTCTTC. As protein: CASSLAGSGGGYNEQFF.

The chain recombines TRBV12-3 or TRBV12-4 with TRBJ2-2, with 13 nucleotides matching TRBD2. Trimming took 4 bases from V and 8 from J; bases not matched to a gene: 7. The CDR3 extends over 16 amino acids. CDR3 DNA sequence: TGTGCCAGCAGTTCCACCGGGACTAGCGGGATGGGGGAGCTGTTTTTT. Protein: CASSSTGTSGMGELFF.

The chain's CDR3 is CSALNTDTQYF. The CDR3, as DNA: TGCAGTGCTCTTAACACAGATACGCAGTATTTT. This chain joins TRBV20-1 and TRBJ2-3, with D unresolved. Germline CDR1 and CDR2: DFQATT and SNEGSKA (reference sequence). Trimming removed 5 bases at V and 2 bases at J, with 5 bases between. CDR3 length equals 11 residues.